Following are 25 T cell receptor beta chains from one sample sequenced in a study of cytomegalovirus exposure and HLA in healthy donors. The PCR employed 60 Vbeta primers together with 13 Jbeta primers. The repertoire was sequenced with immunoSEQ multiplex PCR; TCRdb's copy has only in-frame clones and lacks some. The sample includes about 62,000 clones, just under 75% seen only once; the top ten take under 6%. Source material: PBMCs. Source of these receptors: a woman aged 25 to 39 in good health and CMV-seronegative.

V usage is TRBV21-1 and J usage is TRBJ2-7; the table's TRBD1 call for D was not verified on the DNA. TRBV21-1 is reported as a pseudogene. This CDR3 has 12 residues. CDR3 nucleotide sequence: TGTGCCGGAGGCGCAGGGGGCCACGAGCAGTACGTC. Translated, it gives CAGGAGGHEQYV.

V is TRBV4-1 and J is TRBJ2-1; D remains unclear. The V end lost 0 bases, the J end lost 6 bases, and 12 bases lay between the germline ends. The V gene's germline CDR1 is MGHRA and CDR2 YSYEKL. The length of the CDR3 is 15 residues. The chain's CDR3 is CASSQDPVSGNEQFF. The CDR3 DNA follows: TGCGCCAGCAGCCAAGACCCCGTGTCAGGCAATGAGCAGTTCTTC.

The J gene is TRBJ2-2, the V gene TRBV5-1, with 10 bases fitting TRBD1. In germline, CDR1 is SGHRS, CDR2 YFSETQ. The J segment lost 7 bases and the V segment lost 4 bases, leaving 10 bases of the junction unmatched. The CDR3 runs to 16 residues. CDR3 loop: CASSIAGTGVIGELFF. In DNA form, the CDR3 reads TGCGCCAGCAGCATTGCCGGGACAGGGGTTATCGGGGAGCTGTTTTTT.

The V and J genes are TRBV7-6 and TRBJ1-4; the D is unclear. V was trimmed by 1 base and J by 7 bases, leaving 7 bases between them. The germline gives CDR1 SGHVS, CDR2 FNYEAQ. The CDR3 covers 13 residues. The CDR3 sequence is CASSLGGGEKLFF. The CDR3 nucleotides read TGTGCCAGCAGCTTAGGAGGCGGTGAAAAACTGTTTTTT.

The chain combines TRBV6-6 with TRBJ1-5, with 8 nucleotides matching TRBD1. The germline CDR1 and CDR2 sequences are MNHNY and SVGAGI (reference sequence). The CDR3 is 14 residues long. With V trimmed by 8 bases and J by 0 bases, 3 bases remained unmatched. The DNA of the CDR3 is TGTGCCAGCGCAGGGGGCAATAGCAATCAGCCCCAGCATTTT. Residues: CASAGGNSNQPQHF.

This chain uses TRBV19 with TRBJ1-1; unclear D gene. Germline assignment: CDR1 LNHDA and CDR2 SQIVND (reference sequence). Trimming took off 3 bases at V and 4 bases at J, with 15 bases between the two ends. CDR3 length: 15 amino acids. The DNA for the CDR3 is TGTGCCAGTAGTATGAGGGAGGGTGGGATCACTGAAGCTTTCTTT. Translated, it gives CASSMREGGITEAFF.

The chain couples TRBV7-2 to TRBJ1-4; 7 nucleotides align to TRBD1. Germline V gene sequence: CDR1 SGHTA, CDR2 FQGNSA. J gave up 0 bases and V 1 base, and 11 bases lay outside the gene matches. CDR3 length equals 19 residues. CDR3 region: CASSLGVGQAYATNEKLFF. DNA of the CDR3: TGTGCCAGCAGCTTAGGAGTCGGACAGGCTTACGCAACTAATGAAAAACTGTTTTTT.

Concerning this clone: Other DNA sequences in the same sample also yield this CDR3. The V gene is TRBV20-1, the J gene TRBJ2-1; 7 nucleotides align to TRBD2. Germline assignment: CDR1 DFQATT and CDR2 SNEGSKA (reference sequence). J lost 7 bases, V lost 5 bases, and 2 bases had no gene match. CDR3 length: 11 amino acids. For the CDR3, the DNA is TGCAGTGCTGGGCGGGGGAATGAGCAGTTCTTC. Protein: CSAGRGNEQFF.

V usage is TRBV30 and J usage is TRBJ1-1; possibly TRBD1 for D (6 bases). Trimming stripped 0 bases from V and 4 bases from J, with 12 bases between. This CDR3 is built from 14 residues. The germline gives CDR1 GTSNPN, CDR2 SVGIG (reference sequence). This CDR3 is CAWSVGGVGTEAFF. CDR3 DNA sequence: TGTGCCTGGAGTGTAGGGGGGGTGGGCACTGAAGCTTTCTTT.

The chain combines TRBV30 with TRBJ2-7; the match to TRBD2 covers 7 bases. Germline V gene lookup returns CDR1 GTSNPN and CDR2 SVGIG (reference sequence). V was pared by 4 bases and J by 5 bases, with 8 bases of the junction left unmatched. The CDR3 consists of 13 residues. This CDR3 reads CAWKRRTSNEQYF. CDR3 DNA: TGTGCCTGGAAAAGGAGGACTAGTAACGAGCAGTACTTC.

The CDR3 DNA reads TGTGCCAGCAGCTACGGACAGGGAGGCGCCGGGGCCAACGTCCTGACTTTC. Translating gives CASSYGQGGAGANVLTF. V gene TRBV11-3 combines with J gene TRBJ2-6; 8 bases map to TRBD1. Germline CDR1 reads SGHNT; CDR2 reads YENEEA. This CDR3 has 17 amino acids. V trimming: 4 bases; J trimming: 4 bases; junction bases outside the gene matches: 9.

The genes are TRBV10-3 and TRBJ1-1; TRBD1 matches 7 bases. V shed 5 bases and J 0 bases; nucleotides not matched to a gene: 9. Germline CDR1 ENHRY, CDR2 SYGVKD. The CDR3 contains 16 residues. CDR3 nucleotides: TGTGCCATCAGTAACCCTCAACAGGGGATGAACACTGAAGCTTTCTTT. As protein: CAISNPQQGMNTEAFF.

The CDR3 sequence: CASSSGSGNEQYF. Written as DNA, the CDR3 is TGTGCCAGTAGTTCCGGTTCGGGGAACGAGCAGTACTTC. The genes are TRBV19 and TRBJ2-7; D may be TRBD2 (5 bases). V lost 5 bases and J 5 bases, leaving 13 bases between the germline ends. The CDR3 covers 13 residues. From germline, CDR1 is LNHDA and CDR2 SQIVND (reference sequence).

The V gene is TRBV6-1, the J gene TRBJ2-3; 9 bases line up with TRBD2. Germline CDR1 MNHNS, CDR2 SASEGT. V was pared by 2 bases and J by 3 bases, with 3 bases of the junction left unmatched. This CDR3 is built from 15 residues. The CDR3 DNA reads TGTGCCAGCAGTGAAAGCGGGAGGTTGACAGATACGCAGTATTTT. Its protein product is CASSESGRLTDTQYF.

J is TRBJ1-2 and V is TRBV5-1; D gene uncertain. With 7 bases removed from V and 8 bases from J, the gap between germline ends came to 21 bases. Germline values: CDR1 SGHRS, CDR2 YFSETQ. The CDR3 loop spans 14 amino acids. The CDR3 DNA follows: TGCGCCAGCTCTCCTTCGGGGAGGGCCGACGGCTACACCTTC. It encodes CASSPSGRADGYTF.

The genes are TRBV28 and TRBJ2-7; D possibly corresponds to TRBD2 (6 bases). The germline gives CDR1 MDHEN, CDR2 SYDVKM. V was clipped by 5 bases and J by 2 bases, with 16 bases between them. The CDR3 has 15 residues. CDR3 in amino acids: CASSLTSSLAYEQYF. Written as DNA, the CDR3 is TGTGCCAGCAGTCTCACTAGCTCTTTAGCCTACGAGCAGTACTTC.

Only a few counts were recorded for this clone. This chain connects TRBV5-5 to TRBJ2-2; TRBD1 matches at 9 bases. With V trimmed by 4 bases and J by 3 bases, 10 bases remained unmatched. This CDR3 region has 17 residues. CDR1 and CDR2 (germline): SGHKS, YYEKEE (reference sequence). The CDR3 coding sequence is TGTGCCAGCAGCAAGTGGCTACAGGGGGCGGACACCGGGGAGCTGTTTTTT. Its translation: CASSKWLQGADTGELFF.

This clone was detected a few times. This sequence joins TRBV10-1 and TRBJ1-4, with TRBD1 identical over 7 bases. The ends lost 0 bases at V and 8 bases at J; junction bases unmatched: 9. CDR1 is WNHNN, CDR2 SYGVQD, per germline (reference sequence). The CDR3 spans 16 residues. CDR3 DNA sequence: TGCGCCAGCAGTGAGTCGAACCAGGGGGGACAGGAAAAACTGTTTTTT. Residues: CASSESNQGGQEKLFF.

This chain connects TRBV4-1 to TRBJ2-5; TRBD1 matches 8 bases. This CDR3 is 16 amino acids long. V shed 4 bases, J shed 1 base, and the junction held 8 bases outside the gene matches. Germline values: CDR1 MGHRA, CDR2 YSYEKL. CDR3 region: CASSPKRGQGQETQYF. The CDR3 DNA reads TGCGCCAGCAGCCCCAAGCGCGGACAGGGCCAAGAGACCCAGTACTTC.

V is TRBV7-2 and J is TRBJ2-3; no clear D. The germline V gene encodes CDR1 SGHTA and CDR2 FQGNSA. V lost 2 bases and J lost 2, with 11 bases in between. The CDR3 is made up of 15 amino acids. For the CDR3, the DNA is TGTGCCAGCAGCTTATTGGCGCAGGACACAGATACGCAGTATTTT. Encoded protein: CASSLLAQDTDTQYF.

V usage is TRBV18 and J usage is TRBJ2-1, with D possibly TRBD2 on 5 matching bases. CDR3 length: 14 residues. Germline-derived CDR1 and CDR2 are KGHSH and LQKENI. V shed 1 base and J shed 9 bases, with 13 bases lying between them. CDR3 sequence reads: CASSPQVKSGEQFF. In DNA form, the CDR3 reads TGTGCCAGCTCACCACAGGTTAAGAGCGGTGAGCAGTTCTTC.

The V gene is TRBV27, the J gene TRBJ2-5; 14 bases match TRBD2. Germline CDR1 MNHEY, CDR2 SMNVEV (reference sequence). CDR3 length: 16 amino acids. The trim removed 4 bases at V and 4 bases at J, leaving 5 bases unmatched. Written as DNA, the CDR3 is TGTGCCAGCAGTTCGGGACTAGCGGGAGAGGGAGAGACCCAGTACTTC. Amino acid sequence: CASSSGLAGEGETQYF.

CDR3 loop: CASSERSYNEQFF. The CDR3 coding sequence is TGCGCCAGCAGTGAGCGGAGTTACAATGAGCAGTTCTTC. This rearrangement joins TRBV5-1 to TRBJ2-1, with D possibly being TRBD2 (5 bases). V was trimmed by 5 bases and J by 4 bases, leaving 10 bases between them. The germline CDR1 and CDR2 sequences are SGHRS and YFSETQ. CDR3 size: 13 residues. The full variable domain, its missing parts supplied by reference TRBV5-1 and TRBJ2-1, is KAGVTQTPRYLIKTRGQQVTLSCSPISGHRSVSWYQQTPGQGLQFLFEYFSETQRNKGNFPGRFSGRQFSNSRSEMNVSTLELGDSALYLCASSERSYNEQFFGPGTRLTVL.

This rearrangement joins TRBV7-2 to TRBJ2-1, with 7 bases identical to TRBD1. Germline V gene sequence: CDR1 SGHTA, CDR2 FQGNSA. V lost 2 bases and J lost 1; bases outside the gene matches: 5. CDR3 length: 16 residues. CDR3 sequence: CASSLSRGLSYNEQFF. CDR3 coding DNA: TGTGCCAGCAGCTTAAGCAGGGGGTTGTCCTACAATGAGCAGTTCTTC.

The rearrangement joins TRBV7-9 to TRBJ2-1; 9 bases line up with TRBD2. Trimming took 5 bases from V and 11 from J; bases not matched to a gene: 16. The CDR3 loop spans 16 amino acids. Germline V CDR1 and CDR2: SEHNR, FQNEAQ (reference sequence). CDR3 amino acids: CASSHGGVAGEGKQFF. The CDR3 DNA is TGTGCCAGCAGCCACGGGGGTGTAGCGGGAGAGGGAAAGCAGTTCTTC.